The entry below describes one T cell receptor (beta chain). Its antigen is unidentified. These data come from a study of T cell responses to AZD1222 COVID-19 vaccine. Repertoires were generated with immunoSEQ multiplex PCR, while TCRdb's copy carries only in-frame clones and drops some. The sample includes 110,000 or so clones, 88% of them seen just once. Broader study findings: Females made up more of the donors, who were largely white British, and clonal diversity may have come out too low. Recipients of two AZD1222 doses showed rising Spike-specific TCR breadth and depth.

The source is an adult who received the AZD1222 COVID-19 vaccine. The material sequenced was peripheral blood, taken 28 days after the second AZD1222 dose.

The CDR3 is CASSYLAGGTDTQYF. The CDR3 coding sequence is TGTGCCAGCAGCTACCTAGCGGGAGGGACAGATACGCAGTATTTT. The chain uses TRBV3-1 (or the pseudogene TRBV3-2) and TRBJ2-3, with 12 bases fitting TRBD2. The CDR3 spans 15 residues. After removal of 5 bases from V and 3 bases from J, the junction contained 3 bases not matched to a gene. The germline gives CDR1 LGHDT, CDR2 YNNKEL (reference sequence).